These 31 T cell receptor beta chains share one sample of origin, sequenced in a study of T-cell reconstitution after alpha-beta-depleted transplantation in children. Preparation of the TCRbeta library was carried out with unique molecular identifiers. MiXCR, applied by TCRdb to the PCR reads, yields one record per CDR3 protein. The profile shows approximately 120,000 distinct CDR3 sequences, more than 9.5% of them singletons. This specimen consisted of PBMCs, mostly from graft donor cells, obtained 180 days after TCRalphabeta/CD19-depleted stem cell transplant. Receptors originate from a girl under three years old who had a stem cell transplant for combined immunodeficiency, so the T cells may come from the graft donor.

The rearrangement links TRBV18 to TRBJ2-7, with D perhaps matching TRBD2 (6 bases). This CDR3 region has 13 residues. The V and J ends lost 3 bases and 0 bases respectively, with 6 bases between them. Germline V gene lookup returns CDR1 KGHSH and CDR2 LQKENI. The CDR3 DNA reads TGTGCCAGCTCACCGGGACTCTCCTACGAGCAGTACTTC. Translation gives CASSPGLSYEQYF.

This clonotype rates as medium-sized. The J gene is TRBJ2-5, the V gene TRBV5-5, with TRBD2 identical over 11 bases. Per the germline V gene, CDR1 is SGHKS and CDR2 is YYEKEE (reference sequence). V lost 2 bases to trimming and J lost 5 bases; unmatched junction nucleotides: 11. CDR3 length equals 17 residues. The CDR3 nucleotides read TGTGCCAGCAGCTTTATTTTTAGCGGGGGGGCCGGGGAGACCCAGTACTTC. Its protein product is CASSFIFSGGAGETQYF. The variable domain in full, with the rest retrieved from reference TRBV5-5 and TRBJ2-5, is DAGVTQSPTHLIKTRGQQVTLRCSPISGHKSVSWYQQVLGQGPQFIFQYYEKEERGRGNFPDRFSARQFPNYSSELNVNALLLGDSALYLCASSFIFSGGAGETQYFGPGTRLLVL.

This clonotype has more than one count but fewer than ten. The CDR3 DNA is TGTGCCAGCAGTTATCCTGGACTAGCGCCAGATACGCAGTATTTT. The encoded protein is CASSYPGLAPDTQYF. The V and J genes are TRBV5-6 and TRBJ2-3; 9 bases are shared with TRBD2. CDR3 length equals 15 residues. Germline-derived CDR1 and CDR2 are SGHDT and YYEEEE. Germline trimming cut 5 bases from V and 4 bases from J; bases unmatched to any gene: 8. The whole variable domain, remainder taken from reference TRBV5-6 and TRBJ2-3, is DAGVTQSPTHLIKTRGQQVTLRCSPKSGHDTVSWYQQALGQGPQFIFQYYEEEERQRGNFPDRFSGHQFPNYSSELNVNALLLGDSALYLCASSYPGLAPDTQYFGPGTRLTVL.

This clonotype showed up just a few times. V and J are TRBV20-1 and TRBJ2-7, with 7 bases fitting TRBD2. Germline values: CDR1 DFQATT, CDR2 SNEGSKA (reference sequence). The CDR3 covers 17 residues. Trimming cost V 0 bases and J 2 bases; bases outside gene matches: 13. Here the CDR3 DNA reads TGCAGTGCTAGAGATCAAGCTAGCGGTGACAGAACCTACGAGCAGTACTTC. It yields the protein CSARDQASGDRTYEQYF.

The rearrangement links TRBV10-3 to TRBJ2-2; D is ambiguous. The V gene lost 4 bases and the J gene lost 3 bases, with 9 bases spanning the gap. Germline CDR1 reads ENHRY; CDR2 reads SYGVKD. CDR3 length: 14 amino acids. The CDR3 is CAISAGRDTGELFF. Here the CDR3 DNA reads TGTGCCATCAGTGCGGGCAGAGACACCGGGGAGCTGTTTTTT.

The chain links TRBV20-1 to TRBJ2-4, with TRBD1 identical over 8 bases. With 3 bases clipped from V and 1 base from J, the junction kept 5 bases outside the gene matches. The CDR3 contains 15 residues. The germline CDR1 and CDR2 sequences are DFQATT and SNEGSKA (reference sequence). The CDR3 loop reads CSASQGAGAKNIQYF. CDR3 bases: TGCAGTGCTAGTCAGGGGGCGGGGGCCAAAAACATTCAGTACTTC.

The chain has TRBV20-1 and TRBJ2-7; TRBD1 is a possible D gene (6 bases). Germline V gene lookup returns CDR1 DFQATT and CDR2 SNEGSKA (reference sequence). The CDR3 has 12 residues. V was shortened by 8 bases and J by 2 bases, with 13 bases between the two germline ends. CDR3: CSFNRVAYEQYF. CDR3 nucleotide sequence: TGCAGTTTTAACAGGGTAGCCTACGAGCAGTACTTC.

This clonotype was seen a few times. The chain carries TRBV5-1 and TRBJ2-2, with D perhaps matching TRBD2 (5 bases). The length of the CDR3 is 16 residues. Trimming took off 0 bases at V and 0 bases at J, with 9 bases between the two ends. Germline V gene data show CDR1 as SGHRS and CDR2 as YFSETQ. DNA for the CDR3: TGCGCCAGCAGCTTGGTGAATAGCGCGAACACCGGGGAGCTGTTTTTT. Translated, it gives CASSLVNSANTGELFF.

The chain carries TRBV24-1 and TRBJ2-5; possible D gene TRBD1, 5 bases. CDR1 KGHDR and CDR2 SFDVKD come from the germline V gene. The ends were cut back, 9 bases at V and 1 base at J, with 11 bases in the middle. The CDR3 extends over 13 amino acids. The CDR3 is CATSDSPQETQYF. Written as DNA, the CDR3 is TGTGCCACCTCAGACAGTCCCCAAGAGACCCAGTACTTC.

This clonotype was detected only a few times. The chain links TRBV4-3 to TRBJ1-4, with unresolved D. CDR3 length: 15 residues. The V and J ends lost 0 bases and 5 bases respectively, with 10 bases between them. From germline, CDR1 is LGHNA and CDR2 YSLEER. The CDR3 is CASSQDLGRNEKLFF. CDR3 sequence (DNA): TGCGCCAGCAGCCAAGATCTCGGCAGGAATGAAAAACTGTTTTTT.

This clonotype was counted a few times. V gene TRBV3-1 combines with J gene TRBJ1-2; no reliable D call. The CDR3 loop spans 17 amino acids. The germline V and J ends were trimmed by 3 bases and 4 bases, with 21 bases remaining between them. CDR1 is LGHDT and CDR2 is YNNKEL in the germline V gene (reference sequence). CDR3 region: CASSQVGGIGFGYGYTF. CDR3 nucleotide sequence: TGTGCCAGCAGCCAGGTGGGAGGGATTGGCTTTGGCTATGGCTACACCTTC.

This clonotype was seen many times. The V call is TRBV5-1, the J call TRBJ2-1; D remains ambiguous. The germline gives CDR1 SGHRS, CDR2 YFSETQ. CDR3 size: 13 residues. V lost 0 bases, J lost 5 bases, and 6 bases lay in between. CDR3 sequence (DNA): TGCGCCAGCAGCTTGGGGTTTAACAATGAGCAGTTCTTC. This gives the protein CASSLGFNNEQFF.

This clonotype was observed many times. The genes are TRBV6-6 and TRBJ1-1, with D perhaps matching TRBD1 (5 bases). V lost 7 bases and J lost 5, with 8 bases in between. Germline CDR1 is MNHNY and CDR2 is SVGAGI (reference sequence). CDR3 length: 11 amino acids. This CDR3 reads CASTEGTEAFF. The CDR3 DNA reads as TGTGCCAGCACCGAGGGGACTGAAGCTTTCTTT.

This clonotype was observed a handful of times. The chain recombines TRBV10-3 with TRBJ2-3; 7 positions match TRBD2. The germline V gene encodes CDR1 ENHRY and CDR2 SYGVKD. Losses at the gene ends were 8 bases for V and 5 bases for J; bases not matched to a gene: 7. The CDR3 spans 13 residues. The CDR3 DNA reads TGTGCCATCCGGGCGGGGGAAGGAGATACGCAGTATTTT. Translating it yields CAIRAGEGDTQYF.

This clonotype came up a few times. V gene TRBV10-3 combines with J gene TRBJ2-1, with TRBD1 matching 8 bases. Germline values: CDR1 ENHRY, CDR2 SYGVKD. V was clipped by 7 bases and J by 6 bases; unmatched bases: 5. The CDR3 totals 13 residues. The DNA of the CDR3 is TGTGCCATCAATGGACAGGGCGCCAATGAGCAGTTCTTC. Its translation: CAINGQGANEQFF.

This clonotype has more than one count but fewer than ten. This chain connects TRBV7-2 to TRBJ1-2; perhaps TRBD1 as D (6 bases). This CDR3 is built from 15 residues. The V and J ends lost 2 bases and 4 bases respectively, with 14 bases between them. Germline V CDR1 and CDR2: SGHTA, FQGNSA. The CDR3 DNA reads as TGTGCCAGCAGCTTACAATCTAGGGGGGCCTATGGCTACACCTTC. This translates into CASSLQSRGAYGYTF.

This clonotype was seen a handful of times. The rearrangement joins TRBV3-1 to TRBJ2-1; D possibly corresponds to TRBD2 (5 bases). Germline V lookup: CDR1 LGHDT, CDR2 YNNKEL (reference sequence). Between the trimmed V and J ends, which lost 4 bases and 0 bases, there was a span of 19 bases. The CDR3 sequence is 18 residues long. The CDR3 region is CASSPGFLELSSYNEQFF. The CDR3 DNA reads as TGTGCCAGCAGCCCGGGATTCCTAGAACTTAGCTCCTACAATGAGCAGTTCTTC.

This clonotype was observed at least ten times. CDR3 DNA: TGTGCCAGCAGCATCCCGGGACTGGGCGAGCAGTACTTC. Its translation is CASSIPGLGEQYF. The chain recombines TRBV7-9 with TRBJ2-7; D possibly corresponds to TRBD2 (6 bases). CDR3 length equals 13 residues. With 5 bases removed from V and 6 bases from J, the gap between germline ends came to 14 bases. In germline, CDR1 is SEHNR, CDR2 FQNEAQ (reference sequence).

The chain joins TRBV4-2 to TRBJ2-7, with D perhaps given as TRBD1 or TRBD2 (5 bases each). CDR3 length: 15 residues. Trimming shortened V by 1 base and J by 2 bases, and 12 bases separated the two germline ends. Germline loops: CDR1 LGHNA, CDR2 YNFKEQ. This chain's CDR3 is CASSQAAQGAYEQYF. CDR3 DNA: TGTGCCAGCAGCCAAGCAGCCCAGGGAGCCTACGAGCAGTACTTC.

This clonotype was seen at least ten times. The chain joins TRBV7-2 to TRBJ2-3; 10 bases agree with TRBD2. This CDR3 has 16 residues. With 1 base clipped from V and 9 bases from J, the junction kept 10 bases outside the gene matches. Germline V gene lookup returns CDR1 SGHTA and CDR2 FQGNSA. CDR3 amino acids: CASSLVGLAGVGTQYF. CDR3 in DNA: TGTGCCAGCAGCTTAGTGGGCCTAGCGGGAGTGGGAACGCAGTATTTT.

This clonotype has ten or more counts. The chain combines TRBV29-1 with TRBJ2-5; D is undetermined. The V and J ends lost 1 base and 1 base respectively, with 7 bases between them. The CDR3 covers 13 residues. Germline CDR1 and CDR2: SQVTM and ANQGSEA. As DNA, the CDR3 is TGCAGCGTTGAAGTGAACATCCAAGAGACCCAGTACTTC. As protein: CSVEVNIQETQYF.

This clonotype showed up just a few times. This chain links TRBV5-1 with TRBJ2-1; 7 bases align to TRBD2. The germline V gene has CDR1 SGHRS and CDR2 YFSETQ. This CDR3 is built from 14 residues. V dropped 1 base and J dropped 8; count of bases not matched to a gene: 6. CDR3 sequence reads: CASSLWTSLDEQFF. CDR3 DNA: TGCGCCAGCAGCTTGTGGACTAGTCTAGATGAGCAGTTCTTC.

This clonotype was picked up a small number of times. This chain connects TRBV11-2 to TRBJ2-7, with D possibly matching TRBD2 (5 bases). This CDR3 has 15 residues. The V gene's germline CDR1 is SGHAT and CDR2 FQNNGV. Trimming took 3 bases from V and 5 from J, leaving 17 bases between them. CDR3 nucleotides: TGTGCCAGCAGCTTTAGAGGCAACCCCGGGAACGAGCAGTACTTC. Protein product: CASSFRGNPGNEQYF. Full variable domain (rest looked up from reference TRBV11-2 and TRBJ2-7): EAGVAQSPRYKIIEKRQSVAFWCNPISGHATLYWYQQILGQGPKLLIQFQNNGVVDDSQLPKDRFSAERLKGVDSTLKIQPAKLEDSAVYLCASSFRGNPGNEQYFGPGTRLTVT.

This clonotype was seen ten or more times. The chain combines TRBV20-1 with TRBJ2-3; D is possibly TRBD1 (5 bases). Between the trimmed V and J ends, which lost 5 bases and 0 bases, there was a span of 18 bases. The CDR3 contains 16 residues. The germline V gene encodes CDR1 DFQATT and CDR2 SNEGSKA (reference sequence). The CDR3 DNA sequence: TGCAGTGCTTCAGGGCAGGGTGGTCCAAGCACAGATACGCAGTATTTT. This encodes CSASGQGGPSTDTQYF.

The table lists this clonotype with many counts. The chain combines TRBV29-1 with TRBJ1-5, with D unresolved. Trimming removed 4 bases at V and 2 bases at J, with 6 bases between. The CDR3 extends over 12 amino acids. Germline CDR1 reads SQVTM; CDR2 reads ANQGSEA. CDR3 in DNA: TGCAGCGTTGGGGCAGGCAATCAGCCCCAGCATTTT. Protein product: CSVGAGNQPQHF.

This sequence joins TRBV9 and TRBJ2-1; D is unresolved. Germline loops: CDR1 SGDLS, CDR2 YYNGEE. This CDR3 contains 13 residues. The V end lost 0 bases, the J end lost 4 bases, and 5 bases lay between the germline ends. The CDR3 DNA is TGTGCCAGCAGCGTAGGGCAGTACAATGAGCAGTTCTTC. Amino acids: CASSVGQYNEQFF.

This clonotype has a handful of counts. The chain couples TRBV7-2 to TRBJ2-2; D is undetermined. The CDR3 extends over 14 amino acids. Trimming cost V 7 bases and J 0 bases, with 9 bases left between them. CDR1 SGHTA and CDR2 FQGNSA come from the germline V gene. CDR3 sequence: CASTRQANTGELFF. Written as DNA, the CDR3 is TGTGCCAGCACACGACAAGCGAACACCGGGGAGCTGTTTTTT.

This clonotype was counted a few times. V and J are TRBV29-1 and TRBJ2-7; weak D call: TRBD1 (6 bases). V lost 4 bases and J lost 2, with 15 bases in between. CDR1 SQVTM and CDR2 ANQGSEA come from the germline V gene. CDR3 length: 14 amino acids. CDR3 loop: CSVVNPGAPYEQYF. The CDR3 DNA reads as TGCAGCGTTGTTAATCCAGGGGCTCCCTACGAGCAGTACTTC.

This clonotype was detected a few times. The genes are TRBV29-1 and TRBJ2-6, with 7 bases that match TRBD1. V was clipped by 3 bases and J by 2 bases; unmatched bases: 4. Germline V CDR1 and CDR2: SQVTM, ANQGSEA. The CDR3 spans 15 residues. The CDR3 loop reads CSVDFGQAGANVLTF. DNA for the CDR3: TGCAGCGTTGATTTTGGACAGGCTGGGGCCAACGTCCTGACTTTC.

The chain recombines TRBV3-1 with TRBJ2-3, with 13 bases lining up with TRBD2. Germline CDR1 is LGHDT and CDR2 is YNNKEL (reference sequence). Unmatched junction bases numbered 7, after V lost 4 bases and J lost 3 bases. The CDR3 spans 17 residues. The CDR3 sequence: CASSPRPGLAGTDTQYF. CDR3 DNA: TGTGCCAGCAGCCCCCGACCGGGACTAGCGGGGACAGATACGCAGTATTTT.

The sample holds a few counts of this clonotype. The chain has TRBV27 and TRBJ2-7; the D is unclear. The CDR3 spans 15 residues. Germline V lookup: CDR1 MNHEY, CDR2 SMNVEV (reference sequence). Trimming stripped 5 bases from V and 3 bases from J, with 17 bases between. The CDR3 region is CASSTRTALFYEQYF. The CDR3 region has the DNA TGTGCCAGCAGTACCCGGACGGCCCTTTTCTACGAGCAGTACTTC.